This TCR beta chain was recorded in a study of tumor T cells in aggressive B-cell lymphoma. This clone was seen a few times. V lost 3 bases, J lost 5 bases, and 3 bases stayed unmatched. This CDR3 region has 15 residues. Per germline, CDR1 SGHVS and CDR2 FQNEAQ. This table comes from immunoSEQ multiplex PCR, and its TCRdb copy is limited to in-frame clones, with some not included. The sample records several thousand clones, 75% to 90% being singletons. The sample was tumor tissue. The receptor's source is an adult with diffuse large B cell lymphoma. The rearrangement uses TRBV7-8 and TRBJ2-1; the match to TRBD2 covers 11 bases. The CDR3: CASSFRLAGHNEQFF. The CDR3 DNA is TGTGCCAGCAGCTTCCGACTAGCGGGACACAATGAGCAGTTCTTC. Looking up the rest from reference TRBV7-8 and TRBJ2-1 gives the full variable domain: GAGVSQSPRYKVAKRGQDVALRCDPISGHVSLFWYQQALGQGPEFLTYFQNEAQLDKSGLPSDRFFAERPEGSVSTLKIQRTQQEDSAVYLCASSFRLAGHNEQFFGPGTRLTVL.